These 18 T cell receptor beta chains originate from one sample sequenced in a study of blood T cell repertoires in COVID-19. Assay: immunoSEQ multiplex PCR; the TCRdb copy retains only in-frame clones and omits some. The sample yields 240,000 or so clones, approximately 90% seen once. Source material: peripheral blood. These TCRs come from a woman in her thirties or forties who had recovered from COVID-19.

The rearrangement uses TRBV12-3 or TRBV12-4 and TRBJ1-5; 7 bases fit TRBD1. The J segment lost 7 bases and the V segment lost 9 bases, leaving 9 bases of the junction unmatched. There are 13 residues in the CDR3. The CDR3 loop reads CASGRGVRQPQHF. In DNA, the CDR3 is TGTGCCAGTGGCAGGGGGGTCAGGCAGCCCCAGCATTTT.

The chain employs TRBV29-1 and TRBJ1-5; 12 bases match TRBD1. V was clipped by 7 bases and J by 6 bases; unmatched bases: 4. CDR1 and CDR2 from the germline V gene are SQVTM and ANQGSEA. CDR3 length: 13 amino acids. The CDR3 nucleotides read TGCAGCGCCGGGGGACAGGGGGCTCAGCCCCAGCATTTT. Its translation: CSAGGQGAQPQHF.

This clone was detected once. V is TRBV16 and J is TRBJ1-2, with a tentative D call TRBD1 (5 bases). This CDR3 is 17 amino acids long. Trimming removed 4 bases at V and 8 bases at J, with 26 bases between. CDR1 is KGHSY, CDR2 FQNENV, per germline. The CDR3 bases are TGTGCCAGCAGCCCCCCCGGGGGGGACCCATCTTCGGAAGGCTACACCTTC. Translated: CASSPPGGDPSSEGYTF. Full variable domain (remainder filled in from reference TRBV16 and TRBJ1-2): GEEVAQTPKHLVRGEGQKAKLYCAPIKGHSYVFWYQQVLKNEFKFLISFQNENVFDETGMPKERFSAKCLPNSPCSLEIQATKLEDSAVYFCASSPPGGDPSSEGYTFGSGTRLTVV.

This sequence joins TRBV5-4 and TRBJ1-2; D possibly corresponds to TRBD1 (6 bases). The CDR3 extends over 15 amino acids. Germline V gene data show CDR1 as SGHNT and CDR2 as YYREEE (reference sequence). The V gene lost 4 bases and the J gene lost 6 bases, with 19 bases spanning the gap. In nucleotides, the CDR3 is TGTGCCAGCAGCAGTAGACAGGAGATTCCTAATGGCTACACCTTC. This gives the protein CASSSRQEIPNGYTF.

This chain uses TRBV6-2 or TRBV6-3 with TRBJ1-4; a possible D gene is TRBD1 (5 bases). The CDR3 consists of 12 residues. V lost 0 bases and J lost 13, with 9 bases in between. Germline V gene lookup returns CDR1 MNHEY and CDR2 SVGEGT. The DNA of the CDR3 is TGTGCCAGCAGTTACTCGGGAAGGGGACTGTTTTTT. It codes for CASSYSGRGLFF.

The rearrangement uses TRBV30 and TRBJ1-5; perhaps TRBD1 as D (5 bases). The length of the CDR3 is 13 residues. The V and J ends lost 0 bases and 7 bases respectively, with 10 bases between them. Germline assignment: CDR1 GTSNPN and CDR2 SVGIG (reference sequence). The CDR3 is CAWSVLRGQPQHF. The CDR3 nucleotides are TGTGCCTGGAGTGTATTGCGGGGGCAGCCCCAGCATTTT. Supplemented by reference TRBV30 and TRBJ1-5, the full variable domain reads SQTIHQWPATLVQPVGSPLSLECTVEGTSNPNLYWYRQAAGRGLQLLFYSVGIGQISSEVPQNLSASRPQDRQFILSSKKLLLSDSGFYLCAWSVLRGQPQHFGDGTRLSIL.

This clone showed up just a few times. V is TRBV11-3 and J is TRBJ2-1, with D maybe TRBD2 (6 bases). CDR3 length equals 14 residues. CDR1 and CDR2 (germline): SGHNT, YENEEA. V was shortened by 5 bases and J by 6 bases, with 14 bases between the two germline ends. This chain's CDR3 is CASSPRELSNEQFF. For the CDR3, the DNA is TGTGCCAGCAGCCCCCGGGAGCTCTCCAATGAGCAGTTCTTC.

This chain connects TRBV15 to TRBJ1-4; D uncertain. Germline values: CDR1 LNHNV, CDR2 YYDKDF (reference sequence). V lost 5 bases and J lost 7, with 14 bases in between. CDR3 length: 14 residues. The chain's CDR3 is CATSLAMGSEKLFF. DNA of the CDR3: TGTGCCACCAGCCTAGCCATGGGGTCTGAAAAACTGTTTTTT.

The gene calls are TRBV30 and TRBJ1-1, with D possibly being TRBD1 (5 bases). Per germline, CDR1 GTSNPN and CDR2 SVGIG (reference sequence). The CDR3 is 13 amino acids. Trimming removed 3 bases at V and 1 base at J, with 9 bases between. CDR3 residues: CAWSPTANTEAFF. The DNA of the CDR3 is TGTGCCTGGAGCCCGACAGCGAACACTGAAGCTTTCTTT.

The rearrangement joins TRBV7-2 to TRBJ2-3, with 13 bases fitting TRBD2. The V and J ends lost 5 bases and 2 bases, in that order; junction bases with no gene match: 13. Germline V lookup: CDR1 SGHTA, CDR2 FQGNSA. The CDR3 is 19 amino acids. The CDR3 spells CASSLAPHGLAGDTDTQYF. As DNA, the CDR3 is TGTGCCAGCAGCCTGGCTCCCCACGGACTAGCGGGGGACACAGATACGCAGTATTTT. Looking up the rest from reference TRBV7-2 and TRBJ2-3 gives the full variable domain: GAGVSQSPSNKVTEKGKDVELRCDPISGHTALYWYRQSLGQGLEFLIYFQGNSAPDKSGLPSDRFSAERTGGSVSTLTIQRTQQEDSAVYLCASSLAPHGLAGDTDTQYFGPGTRLTVL.

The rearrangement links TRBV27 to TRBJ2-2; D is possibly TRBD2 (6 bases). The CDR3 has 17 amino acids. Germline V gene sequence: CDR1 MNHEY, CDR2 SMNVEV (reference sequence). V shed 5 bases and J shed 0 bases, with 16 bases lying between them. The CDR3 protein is CASSPQASGSNTGELFF. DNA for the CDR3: TGTGCCAGCAGTCCACAGGCGAGCGGGTCGAACACCGGGGAGCTGTTTTTT.

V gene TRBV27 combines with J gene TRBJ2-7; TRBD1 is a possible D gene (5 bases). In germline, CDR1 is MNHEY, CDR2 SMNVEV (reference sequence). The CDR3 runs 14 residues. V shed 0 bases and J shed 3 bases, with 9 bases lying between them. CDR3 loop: CASSLSGPDYEQYF. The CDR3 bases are TGTGCCAGCAGTTTATCGGGGCCGGACTACGAGCAGTACTTC.

DNA of the CDR3: TGTGCCAGCAGCCCCGGGGGGGGCCCGCCCCAGCATTTT. Encoded protein: CASSPGGGPPQHF. The V gene is TRBV7-9, the J gene TRBJ1-5, with D possibly TRBD1 on 6 matching bases. Per germline, CDR1 SEHNR and CDR2 FQNEAQ (reference sequence). The CDR3 has 13 amino acids. V was cut by 5 bases and J by 9 bases, with 14 bases left in between.

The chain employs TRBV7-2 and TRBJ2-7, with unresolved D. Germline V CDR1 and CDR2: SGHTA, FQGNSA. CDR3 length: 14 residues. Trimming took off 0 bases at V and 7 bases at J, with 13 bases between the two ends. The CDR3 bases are TGTGCCAGCAGCTTAGCGGAGCCTAGTCGGGAGCAGTACTTC. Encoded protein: CASSLAEPSREQYF.

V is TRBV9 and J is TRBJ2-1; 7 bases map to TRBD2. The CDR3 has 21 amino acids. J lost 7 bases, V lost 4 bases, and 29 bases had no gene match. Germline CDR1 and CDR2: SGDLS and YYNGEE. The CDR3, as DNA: TGTGCCAGCAGCCTCCCAGGACTAGTTGGAACGAACACGGCCCTGGGTAATGAGCAGTTCTTC. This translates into CASSLPGLVGTNTALGNEQFF.

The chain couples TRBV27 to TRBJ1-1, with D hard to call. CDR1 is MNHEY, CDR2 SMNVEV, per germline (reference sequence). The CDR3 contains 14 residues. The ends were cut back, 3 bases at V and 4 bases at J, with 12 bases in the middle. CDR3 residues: CASSFGRLSTEAFF. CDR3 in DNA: TGTGCCAGCAGTTTTGGCAGACTTAGCACTGAAGCTTTCTTT.

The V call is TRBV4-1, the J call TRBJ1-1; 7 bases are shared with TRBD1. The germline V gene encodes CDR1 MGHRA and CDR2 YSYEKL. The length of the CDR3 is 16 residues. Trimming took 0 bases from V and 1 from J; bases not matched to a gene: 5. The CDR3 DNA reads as TGCGCCAGCAGCCAAGATCGAGGGGGCAGGAACACTGAAGCTTTCTTT. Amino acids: CASSQDRGGRNTEAFF.

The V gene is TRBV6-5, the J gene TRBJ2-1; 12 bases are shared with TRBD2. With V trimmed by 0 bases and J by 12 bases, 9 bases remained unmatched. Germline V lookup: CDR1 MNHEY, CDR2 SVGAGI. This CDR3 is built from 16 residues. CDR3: CASSYSSQTSGSRQFF. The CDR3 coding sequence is TGTGCCAGCAGTTACTCGAGTCAGACTAGCGGGAGCCGGCAGTTCTTC.